A selection of T cell receptor beta chains follows, all from one sample in a study of T cell repertoires in cytomegalovirus infection. TCRdb redid the calling of the reads with MiXCR, one entry per CDR3 protein. Among roughly 760,000 distinct CDR3 sequences listed, 35% to 40% were seen once. The sample consisted of PBMCs. All receptors derive from a human donor in good health (CMV status not recorded). Some clones in this sample may be carry-over from other donors' samples. The CDR3 runs from the conserved cysteine through the conserved F or W. Fields, in order: J gene, clone size, V gene, D gene, CDR3 DNA, CDR3 protein. The D gene is left open where the match is weak. A row's size may be missing; if present it is once, few, many or a size class.

TRBJ1-5 | NA | TRBV28 | TRBD1 | TGTGCCAGCAGTGCCACGACAGGGAGCAATCAGCCCCAGCATTTT | CASSATTGSNQPQHF
TRBJ1-4 | few | TRBV28 | TRBD1 | TGTGCCAGCATGGGGACAGGGGTCGAAAAACTGTTTTTT | CASMGTGVEKLFF
TRBJ1-1 | NA | TRBV7-6 | NA | TGTGCCAGCAGCTTAGGGCGGAAATCGGAAGCTTTCTTT | CASSLGRKSEAFF
TRBJ2-1 | NA | TRBV7-8 | TRBD2 | TGTGCCAGCAGCTGGGGGGGGGAAGGAAGGTACAATGAGCAGTTCTTC | CASSWGGEGRYNEQFF
TRBJ2-5 | few | TRBV7-6 | NA | TGTGCCAGCAGCCCTTGGATCTCCCCACGCGAGACCCAGTACTTC | CASSPWISPRETQYF
TRBJ2-3 | NA | TRBV20-1 | TRBD1 | TGCAGTGCTAATAACCCGACAGGGGGATACACAGATACGCAGTATTTT | CSANNPTGGYTDTQYF
TRBJ2-4 | NA | TRBV11-2 | NA | TGTGCCAGCAGCGACGGGGCGGGGTATAACATTCAGTACTTC | CASSDGAGYNIQYF
TRBJ2-4 | once | TRBV20-1 | TRBD2 | TGCAGTGCTAGAGTTCAAGCGGGGGGGCTGAAACGGATTCAGTACTTC | CSARVQAGGLKRIQYF
TRBJ2-1 | few | TRBV19 | NA | TGTGCCAGTACCACCGGGGCGAGGTCCCACTCCTACAATGAGCAGTTCTTC | CASTTGARSHSYNEQFF
TRBJ1-6 | many | TRBV7-2 | NA | TGTGCCAGCAGCTTTGGCAGGGGCGATTCACCCCTCCACTTT | CASSFGRGDSPLHF
TRBJ1-1 | NA | TRBV30 | NA | TGTGCCTGGAGTGAGGAGGTGAACACTGAAGCTTTCTTT | CAWSEEVNTEAFF
TRBJ1-5 | once | TRBV4-1 | NA | TGCGCCAGCAGTCTCCAGGGTATCGGCCAGCCCCAGCATTTT | CASSLQGIGQPQHF
TRBJ2-1 | NA | TRBV7-8 | NA | TGTGCCAGCAGCTTAGCGTGGGGCGGGAAGAGCTCCTACAATGAGCAGTTCTTC | CASSLAWGGKSSYNEQFF